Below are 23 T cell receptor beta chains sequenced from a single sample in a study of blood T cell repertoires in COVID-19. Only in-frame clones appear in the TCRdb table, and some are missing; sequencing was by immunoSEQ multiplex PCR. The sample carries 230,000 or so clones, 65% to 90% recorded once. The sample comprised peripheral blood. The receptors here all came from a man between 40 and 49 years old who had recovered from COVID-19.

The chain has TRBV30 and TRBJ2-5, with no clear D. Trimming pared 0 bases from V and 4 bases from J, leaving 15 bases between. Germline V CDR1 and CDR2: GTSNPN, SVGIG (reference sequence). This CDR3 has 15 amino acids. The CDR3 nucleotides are TGTGCCTGGAGTGTCGGCGGTTGGGTCACAGAGACCCAGTACTTC. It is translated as CAWSVGGWVTETQYF.

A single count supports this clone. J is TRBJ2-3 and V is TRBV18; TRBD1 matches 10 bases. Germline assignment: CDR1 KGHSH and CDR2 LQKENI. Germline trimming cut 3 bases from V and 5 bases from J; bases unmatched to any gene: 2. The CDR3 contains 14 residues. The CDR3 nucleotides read TGTGCCAGCTCACCCGGGACAGGGGTAGATACGCAGTATTTT. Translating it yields CASSPGTGVDTQYF.

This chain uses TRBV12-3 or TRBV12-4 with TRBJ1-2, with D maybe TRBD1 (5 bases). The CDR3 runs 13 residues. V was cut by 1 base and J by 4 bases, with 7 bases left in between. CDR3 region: CASSLDRRYGYTF. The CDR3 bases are TGTGCCAGCAGTTTAGACAGGCGCTATGGCTACACCTTC.

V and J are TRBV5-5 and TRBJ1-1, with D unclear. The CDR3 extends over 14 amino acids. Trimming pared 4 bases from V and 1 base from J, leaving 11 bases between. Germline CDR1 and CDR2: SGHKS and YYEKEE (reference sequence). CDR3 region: CASSVGPRNTEAFF. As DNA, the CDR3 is TGTGCCAGCAGCGTTGGCCCCAGGAACACTGAAGCTTTCTTT.

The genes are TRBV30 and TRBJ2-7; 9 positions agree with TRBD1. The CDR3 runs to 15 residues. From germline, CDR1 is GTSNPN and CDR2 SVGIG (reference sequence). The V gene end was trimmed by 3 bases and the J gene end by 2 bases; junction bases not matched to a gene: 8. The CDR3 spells CAWRGTGIMTYEQYF. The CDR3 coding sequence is TGTGCCTGGAGGGGGACAGGGATCATGACCTACGAGCAGTACTTC.

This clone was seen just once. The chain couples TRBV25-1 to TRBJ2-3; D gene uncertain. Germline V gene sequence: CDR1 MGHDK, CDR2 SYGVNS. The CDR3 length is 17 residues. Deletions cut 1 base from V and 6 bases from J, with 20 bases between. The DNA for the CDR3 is TGTGCCAGCAGTGAATTAGGAGAAAGAAGTTCATTCGATACGCAGTATTTT. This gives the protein CASSELGERSSFDTQYF.

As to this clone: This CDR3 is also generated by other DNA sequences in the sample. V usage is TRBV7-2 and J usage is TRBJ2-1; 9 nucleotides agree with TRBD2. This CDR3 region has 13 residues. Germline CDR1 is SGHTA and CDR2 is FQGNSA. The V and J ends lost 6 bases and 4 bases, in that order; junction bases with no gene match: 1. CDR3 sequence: CASRTSGYNEQFF. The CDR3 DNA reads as TGTGCCAGCAGGACTAGCGGATACAATGAGCAGTTCTTC.

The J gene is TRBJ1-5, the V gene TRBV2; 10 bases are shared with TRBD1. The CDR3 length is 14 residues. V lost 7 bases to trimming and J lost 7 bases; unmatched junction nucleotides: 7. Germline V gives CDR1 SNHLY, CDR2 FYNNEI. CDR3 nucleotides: TGTGCCAGCAACCGGGACAGGGGAATACAGCCCCAGCATTTT. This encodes CASNRDRGIQPQHF.

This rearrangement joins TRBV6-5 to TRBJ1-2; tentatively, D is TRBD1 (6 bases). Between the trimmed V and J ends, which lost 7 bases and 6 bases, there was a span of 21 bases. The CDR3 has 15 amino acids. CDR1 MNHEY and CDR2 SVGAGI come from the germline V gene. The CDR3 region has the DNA TGTGCCAGCAAGACGGTTGAGGGGGGGCCGCATGGCTACACCTTC. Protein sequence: CASKTVEGGPHGYTF.

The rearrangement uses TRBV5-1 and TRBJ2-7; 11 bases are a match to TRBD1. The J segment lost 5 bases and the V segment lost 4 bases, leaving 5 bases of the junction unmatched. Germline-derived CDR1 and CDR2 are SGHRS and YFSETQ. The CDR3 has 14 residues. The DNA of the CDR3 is TGCGCCAGCAGCATCGGGACAGGGGGAAACGAGCAGTACTTC. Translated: CASSIGTGGNEQYF.

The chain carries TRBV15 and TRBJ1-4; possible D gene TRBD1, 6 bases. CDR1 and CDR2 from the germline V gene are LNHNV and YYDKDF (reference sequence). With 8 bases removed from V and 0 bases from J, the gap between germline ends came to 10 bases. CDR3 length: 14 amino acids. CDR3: CATARTATNEKLFF. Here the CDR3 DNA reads TGTGCCACCGCCCGGACAGCAACTAATGAAAAACTGTTTTTT. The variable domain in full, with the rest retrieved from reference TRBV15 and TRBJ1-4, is DAMVIQNPRYQVTQFGKPVTLSCSQTLNHNVMYWYQQKSSQAPKLLFHYYDKDFNNEADTPDNFQSRRPNTSFCFLDIRSPGLGDTAMYLCATARTATNEKLFFGSGTQLSVL.

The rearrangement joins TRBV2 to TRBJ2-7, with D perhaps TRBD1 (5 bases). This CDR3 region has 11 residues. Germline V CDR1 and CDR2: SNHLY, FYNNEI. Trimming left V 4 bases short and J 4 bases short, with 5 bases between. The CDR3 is CASSGQYEQYF. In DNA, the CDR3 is TGTGCCAGCAGTGGACAGTACGAGCAGTACTTC.

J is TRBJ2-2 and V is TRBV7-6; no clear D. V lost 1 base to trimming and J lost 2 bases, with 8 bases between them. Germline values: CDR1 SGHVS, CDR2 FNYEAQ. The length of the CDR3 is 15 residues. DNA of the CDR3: TGTGCCAGCAGCTTAGTTGTCAAAAACACCGGGGAGCTGTTTTTT. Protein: CASSLVVKNTGELFF.

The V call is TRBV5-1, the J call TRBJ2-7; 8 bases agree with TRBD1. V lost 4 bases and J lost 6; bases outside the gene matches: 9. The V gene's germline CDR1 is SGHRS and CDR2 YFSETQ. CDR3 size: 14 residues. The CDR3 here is CASSQGTGGGEQYF. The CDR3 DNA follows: TGCGCCAGCAGCCAAGGGACAGGAGGCGGCGAGCAGTACTTC.

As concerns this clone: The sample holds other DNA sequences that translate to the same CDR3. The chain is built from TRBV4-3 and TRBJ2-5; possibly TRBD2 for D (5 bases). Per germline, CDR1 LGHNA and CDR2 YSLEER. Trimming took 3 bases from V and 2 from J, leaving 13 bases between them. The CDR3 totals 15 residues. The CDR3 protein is CASSQGTGFQETQYF. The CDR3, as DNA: TGCGCCAGCAGCCAGGGAACGGGGTTTCAAGAGACCCAGTACTTC.

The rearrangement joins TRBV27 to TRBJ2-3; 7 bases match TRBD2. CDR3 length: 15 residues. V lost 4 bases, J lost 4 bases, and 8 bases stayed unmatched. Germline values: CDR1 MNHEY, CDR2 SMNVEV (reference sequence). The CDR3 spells CASSSTSTSADTQYF. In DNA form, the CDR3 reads TGTGCCAGCAGTTCGACTAGCACCTCGGCAGATACGCAGTATTTT.

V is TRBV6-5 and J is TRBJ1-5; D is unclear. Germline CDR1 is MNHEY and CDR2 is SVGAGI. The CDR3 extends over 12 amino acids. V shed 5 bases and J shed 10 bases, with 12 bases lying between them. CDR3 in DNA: TGTGCCAGCAGTCCGTCTCCTCCTCCCCAGCATTTT. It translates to CASSPSPPPQHF.

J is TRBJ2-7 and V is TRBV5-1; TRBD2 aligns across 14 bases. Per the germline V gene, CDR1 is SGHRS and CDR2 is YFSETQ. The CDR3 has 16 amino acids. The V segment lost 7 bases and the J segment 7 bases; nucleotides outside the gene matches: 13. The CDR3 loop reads CASRPGLAGEVREQYF. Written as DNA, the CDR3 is TGCGCCAGCCGGCCGGGACTAGCGGGAGAAGTCAGGGAGCAGTACTTC. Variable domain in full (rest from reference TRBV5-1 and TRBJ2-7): KAGVTQTPRYLIKTRGQQVTLSCSPISGHRSVSWYQQTPGQGLQFLFEYFSETQRNKGNFPGRFSGRQFSNSRSEMNVSTLELGDSALYLCASRPGLAGEVREQYFGPGTRLTVT.

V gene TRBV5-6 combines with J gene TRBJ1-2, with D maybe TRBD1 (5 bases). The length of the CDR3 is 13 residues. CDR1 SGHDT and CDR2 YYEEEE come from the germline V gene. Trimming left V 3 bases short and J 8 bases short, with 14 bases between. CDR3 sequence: CASSSESRVGYTF. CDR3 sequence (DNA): TGTGCCAGCAGCTCGGAAAGCAGGGTCGGCTACACCTTC. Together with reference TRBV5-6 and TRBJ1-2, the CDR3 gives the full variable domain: DAGVTQSPTHLIKTRGQQVTLRCSPKSGHDTVSWYQQALGQGPQFIFQYYEEEERQRGNFPDRFSGHQFPNYSSELNVNALLLGDSALYLCASSSESRVGYTFGSGTRLTVV.

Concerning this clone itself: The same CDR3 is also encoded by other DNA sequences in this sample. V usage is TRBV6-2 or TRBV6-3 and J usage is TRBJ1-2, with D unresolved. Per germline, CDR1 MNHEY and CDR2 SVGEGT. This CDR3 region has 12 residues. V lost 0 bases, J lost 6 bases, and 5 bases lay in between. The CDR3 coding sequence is TGTGCCAGCAGTTACTCGGAGGATGGCTACACCTTC. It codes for CASSYSEDGYTF.

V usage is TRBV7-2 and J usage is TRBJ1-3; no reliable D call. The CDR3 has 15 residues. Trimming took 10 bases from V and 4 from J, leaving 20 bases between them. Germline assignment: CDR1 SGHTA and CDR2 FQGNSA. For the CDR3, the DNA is TGTGCCACCACCGGGTGGCCCCCTGGAGGAAACACCATATATTTT. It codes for CATTGWPPGGNTIYF.

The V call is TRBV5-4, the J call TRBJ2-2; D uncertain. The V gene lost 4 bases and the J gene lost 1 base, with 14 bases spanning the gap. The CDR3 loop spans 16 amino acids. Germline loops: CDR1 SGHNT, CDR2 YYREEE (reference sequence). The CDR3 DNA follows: TGTGCCAGCAGCGACCGCACACGAGGGAACACCGGGGAGCTGTTTTTT. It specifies CASSDRTRGNTGELFF.

CDR3 in amino acids: CASSLTGDGGNTIYF. The CDR3 region has the DNA TGTGCCAGCAGCCTGACAGGGGATGGAGGAAACACCATATATTTT. This chain links TRBV7-2 with TRBJ1-3; 8 nucleotides align to TRBD1. CDR1 is SGHTA and CDR2 is FQGNSA in the germline V gene. The ends lost 5 bases at V and 4 bases at J; junction bases unmatched: 7. The CDR3 is made up of 15 amino acids.